This T cell receptor (beta chain) derives from a study of cytomegalovirus exposure and HLA in healthy donors (dated by TCRdb to 2017 to 2019). About the investigation overall: According to a later analysis, the roughly 120 validation repertoires were produced on the same platform as the roughly 600 repertoires of the first cohort. The study combined high-throughput TCR immunosequencing, statistical association of individual TCRs with disease status, and machine learning to predict cytomegalovirus infection status. In addition to the first cohort of hundreds of subjects, a separate validation cohort of over 90 different subjects was used. The study aimed to test whether cataloging public T cell receptors could reveal signatures of past pathogen exposure. Summary of the overall study and its limitations: A few of the identified cytomegalovirus-associated TCR beta chains were confirmed in vitro to be specific for cytomegalovirus antigens. Most TCR sequences were observed very rarely across donors, whereas some public TCRs were present in many individuals. A later analysis had no HLA typing for the validation cohort, so co-occurrence there was scored across all 110 or so repertoires. According to the authors, the approach could potentially be generalized to other disease states and immunological phenotypes. The study listed 150 to 200 TCR beta chains as associated with cytomegalovirus. In both the original and validation cohorts, the classifier was reported to diagnose cytomegalovirus status with high specificity and sensitivity. In a later analysis, TCRs clustered in the first cohort were found to also tend to co-occur in the roughly 120 validation repertoires, with approximately 95% of cluster scores above 0.

The donors were included in the validation cohort of approximately 130 subjects, a group kept apart from the roughly 670-subject first cohort. Receptor amplification or capture employed the immunoSEQ multiplex PCR assay. In the authors' own workflow: A statistical classification framework was built to diagnose cytomegalovirus status from the catalog of TCR beta chain sequences. TCRdb took over this immuneACCESS table, retaining in-frame rearrangements with V and J assigned. Such tables are incomplete; in checked studies, under half of the missing clones stem from an unresolved V gene, and the remainder is unexplained. V, J and clone size are those of that table, while D and trimming were read from the DNA. Across this sample there are 95,000 to 150,000 clones, with around nine tenths seen only once. The top ten constitute over 6% of the sample. Looking up the germline V gene yields CDR1 SGHAT and CDR2 FQNNGV. Measured from the cysteine to the phenylalanine, the CDR3 is 16 residues long. The DNA shown is the 48-base CDR3, in frame from base 1. V and J are trimmed by 1 base and 3 bases, and the gene matches miss 5 bases of the junction.

Note on this clone: It has no known antigen specificity. Per-base quality was not reported, and no clone a single base away is much larger than it.

Recombination joined TRBV11-2 with TRBJ2-2, and 7 junctional nucleotides match TRBD2. Sequencing was performed on PBMCs. The receptor was derived from a woman aged 18-35 years in good health and CMV-seropositive. The DNA reads as follows: TGTGCCAGCAGCTTAGGGGGAGGGGTGGACACCGGGGAGCTGTTTTTT. Its protein product is CASSLGGGVDTGELFF.